Listed below are T cell receptor beta chains from one sample, sequenced in a study of cytomegalovirus exposure and HLA in healthy donors. The method was immunoSEQ multiplex PCR; TCRdb's version includes in-frame clones alone and lacks a portion of them. The table has roughly 260,000 clones, 90% seen once. The sample comprised PBMCs. The receptors stem from a woman aged 18-29 years in good health and CMV-seronegative. The CDR3 runs from the conserved cysteine through the conserved F or W. A D gene is named only where the DNA matches it firmly. Size is stated for part of the rows, as once, few or many counts, or as a class when the clone is expanded.

clone size: .
V gene: TRBV25-1
D gene: TRBD1
CDR3 length: 15
J gene: TRBJ2-1
CDR3 protein: CASSEGTGTYNEQFF
CDR3 DNA: TGTGCCAGCAGTGAAGGGACAGGGACCTACAATGAGCAGTTCTTC

clone size: few
V gene: TRBV18
D gene: TRBD1
CDR3 length: 15
J gene: TRBJ1-1
CDR3 protein: CASSRGTGGYTEAFF
CDR3 DNA: TGTGCCAGCTCACGCGGGACAGGAGGATACACTGAAGCTTTCTTT

clone size: few
V gene: TRBV7-2
D gene: .
CDR3 length: 15
J gene: TRBJ1-2
CDR3 protein: CASSSYQQGARGYTF
CDR3 DNA: TGTGCCAGCAGCTCCTACCAACAGGGCGCGAGAGGCTACACCTTC

clone size: .
V gene: TRBV7-8
D gene: TRBD1
CDR3 length: 15
J gene: TRBJ1-5
CDR3 protein: CASSLFRTGQQPQHF
CDR3 DNA: TGTGCCAGCAGCTTATTCCGGACAGGGCAACAGCCCCAGCATTTT

clone size: .
V gene: TRBV5-1
D gene: .
CDR3 length: 14
J gene: TRBJ2-1
CDR3 protein: CASSSGTPWDEQFF
CDR3 DNA: TGCGCCAGCAGCTCCGGGACTCCCTGGGATGAGCAGTTCTTC

clone size: once
V gene: TRBV28
D gene: .
CDR3 length: 14
J gene: TRBJ2-3
CDR3 protein: CASSPYSSTDTQYF
CDR3 DNA: TGTGCCAGCAGTCCTTATAGTAGCACAGATACGCAGTATTTT

clone size: once
V gene: TRBV29-1
D gene: .
CDR3 length: 14
J gene: TRBJ2-3
CDR3 protein: CSVKVAASTDTQYF
CDR3 DNA: TGCAGCGTAAAGGTAGCGGCTAGCACAGATACGCAGTATTTT

clone size: .
V gene: TRBV5-1
D gene: TRBD1
CDR3 length: 15
J gene: TRBJ1-1
CDR3 protein: CASSLDGTANTEAFF
CDR3 DNA: TGCGCCAGCAGCCTGGACGGGACAGCGAACACTGAAGCTTTCTTT

clone size: .
V gene: TRBV30
D gene: TRBD1
CDR3 length: 16
J gene: TRBJ2-2
CDR3 protein: CARKSGTQGSSGELFF
CDR3 DNA: TGTGCCCGCAAATCCGGGACACAGGGGTCCTCCGGGGAGCTGTTTTTT

clone size: once
V gene: TRBV5-6
D gene: TRBD1
CDR3 length: 13
J gene: TRBJ1-1
CDR3 protein: CASSNDRAIEAFF
CDR3 DNA: TGTGCCAGCAGCAATGACAGGGCGATAGAAGCTTTCTTT

clone size: .
V gene: TRBV27
D gene: .
CDR3 length: 13
J gene: TRBJ1-2
CDR3 protein: CASSLSRGDGYTF
CDR3 DNA: TGTGCCAGCAGTTTAAGCAGGGGCGATGGCTACACCTTC

clone size: .
V gene: TRBV4-1
D gene: .
CDR3 length: 19
J gene: TRBJ1-5
CDR3 protein: CASSQDGTGWGVSNQPQHF
CDR3 DNA: TGCGCCAGCAGCCAAGATGGCACAGGGTGGGGTGTTAGCAATCAGCCCCAGCATTTT

clone size: .
V gene: TRBV7-9
D gene: .
CDR3 length: 14
J gene: TRBJ1-3
CDR3 protein: CASGQSASGNTIYF
CDR3 DNA: TGTGCCAGTGGGCAGTCCGCCTCTGGAAACACCATATATTTT

clone size: .
V gene: TRBV29-1
D gene: TRBD1
CDR3 length: 15
J gene: TRBJ2-1
CDR3 protein: CSVDGNRGNDNEQFF
CDR3 DNA: TGCAGCGTTGATGGGAACAGGGGGAACGACAATGAGCAGTTCTTC

clone size: .
V gene: TRBV27
D gene: .
CDR3 length: 17
J gene: TRBJ2-7
CDR3 protein: CASSLVAPGASAYEQYF
CDR3 DNA: TGTGCCAGCAGTTTGGTCGCGCCAGGGGCCAGCGCCTACGAGCAGTACTTC

clone size: .
V gene: TRBV4-1
D gene: TRBD2
CDR3 length: 17
J gene: TRBJ2-3
CDR3 protein: CASSQEASGGLTDTQYF
CDR3 DNA: TGCGCCAGCAGCCAAGAAGCTAGCGGGGGGCTCACAGATACGCAGTATTTT

clone size: .
V gene: TRBV11-2
D gene: TRBD2
CDR3 length: 18
J gene: TRBJ2-1
CDR3 protein: CASSSGLAGRSSYNEQFF
CDR3 DNA: TGTGCCAGCAGCTCGGGACTAGCGGGTAGAAGCTCCTACAATGAGCAGTTCTTC

clone size: .
V gene: TRBV2
D gene: TRBD1
CDR3 length: 14
J gene: TRBJ1-4
CDR3 protein: CASRPGQGNEKLFF
CDR3 DNA: TGTGCCAGCAGGCCGGGACAGGGGAATGAAAAACTGTTTTTT

clone size: .
V gene: TRBV28
D gene: TRBD1
CDR3 length: 13
J gene: TRBJ2-7
CDR3 protein: CASSSPTGGEQYF
CDR3 DNA: TGTGCCAGCAGCTCACCGACAGGGGGCGAGCAGTACTTC

clone size: .
V gene: TRBV28
D gene: .
CDR3 length: 14
J gene: TRBJ1-5
CDR3 protein: CASSLLAGHQPQHF
CDR3 DNA: TGTGCCAGCAGTTTACTGGCAGGGCATCAGCCCCAGCATTTT

clone size: .
V gene: TRBV28
D gene: .
CDR3 length: 16
J gene: TRBJ1-3
CDR3 protein: CASSSLDSSSGNTIYF
CDR3 DNA: TGTGCCAGCAGTTCCTTGGACAGCAGCTCTGGAAACACCATATATTTT

clone size: .
V gene: TRBV5-4
D gene: .
CDR3 length: 13
J gene: TRBJ2-7
CDR3 protein: CASSLGLTYEQYF
CDR3 DNA: TGTGCCAGCAGCTTGGGACTCACATACGAGCAGTACTTC

clone size: .
V gene: TRBV5-1
D gene: TRBD1
CDR3 length: 14
J gene: TRBJ1-1
CDR3 protein: CASSFGTAYTEAFF
CDR3 DNA: TGCGCCAGCAGCTTCGGGACAGCCTACACTGAAGCTTTCTTT

clone size: .
V gene: TRBV6-1
D gene: .
CDR3 length: 15
J gene: TRBJ2-5
CDR3 protein: CASSDRGMSTETQYF
CDR3 DNA: TGTGCCAGCAGTGACAGGGGAATGTCTACAGAGACCCAGTACTTC

clone size: .
V gene: TRBV27
D gene: TRBD2
CDR3 length: 16
J gene: TRBJ2-3
CDR3 protein: CASSPGGLLGTDTQYF
CDR3 DNA: TGTGCCAGCAGCCCGGGGGGGCTGTTAGGCACAGATACGCAGTATTTT

clone size: .
V gene: TRBV29-1
D gene: .
CDR3 length: 13
J gene: TRBJ1-6
CDR3 protein: CSVQFREGAPLHF
CDR3 DNA: TGCAGCGTTCAATTCCGCGAGGGTGCACCCCTCCACTTT

clone size: .
V gene: TRBV28
D gene: .
CDR3 length: 13
J gene: TRBJ1-1
CDR3 protein: CASSSVQKFEAFF
CDR3 DNA: TGTGCCAGCAGCTCGGTACAGAAGTTTGAAGCTTTCTTT

clone size: once
V gene: TRBV5-4
D gene: .
CDR3 length: 14
J gene: TRBJ2-6
CDR3 protein: CASRADMGANVLTF
CDR3 DNA: TGTGCCAGCAGGGCAGACATGGGGGCCAACGTCCTGACTTTC

clone size: .
V gene: TRBV4-3
D gene: TRBD1
CDR3 length: 16
J gene: TRBJ2-6
CDR3 protein: CATGTGGGSGANVLTF
CDR3 DNA: TGCGCCACCGGGACAGGGGGGGGCTCTGGGGCCAACGTCCTGACTTTC

clone size: .
V gene: TRBV14
D gene: .
CDR3 length: 13
J gene: TRBJ1-2
CDR3 protein: CASSQDLSSGYTF
CDR3 DNA: TGTGCCAGCAGCCAAGATCTTAGCAGTGGCTACACCTTC

clone size: .
V gene: TRBV5-6
D gene: .
CDR3 length: 14
J gene: TRBJ1-1
CDR3 protein: CASSFSTRNTEAFF
CDR3 DNA: TGTGCCAGCAGCTTTAGCACGAGGAACACTGAAGCTTTCTTT

clone size: .
V gene: TRBV25-1
D gene: .
CDR3 length: 14
J gene: TRBJ2-1
CDR3 protein: CASSGTSLYNEQFF
CDR3 DNA: TGTGCCAGCAGCGGGACATCACTTTACAATGAGCAGTTCTTC

clone size: .
V gene: TRBV4-2
D gene: TRBD2
CDR3 length: 17
J gene: TRBJ2-5
CDR3 protein: CASSRNSGTKRQETQYF
CDR3 DNA: TGTGCCAGCAGCCGGAATAGCGGGACGAAGCGGCAAGAGACCCAGTACTTC

clone size: .
V gene: TRBV27
D gene: .
CDR3 length: 13
J gene: TRBJ2-1
CDR3 protein: CASSAANYNEQFF
CDR3 DNA: TGTGCCAGCAGCGCGGCAAACTACAATGAGCAGTTCTTC

clone size: .
V gene: TRBV4-3
D gene: .
CDR3 length: 18
J gene: TRBJ2-3
CDR3 protein: CASSQDLRGWGLVDTQYF
CDR3 DNA: TGCGCCAGCAGCCAAGATCTAAGGGGGTGGGGGCTGGTAGATACGCAGTATTTT

clone size: .
V gene: TRBV28
D gene: .
CDR3 length: 14
J gene: TRBJ2-6
CDR3 protein: CASSAQGWANVLTF
CDR3 DNA: TGTGCCAGCAGCGCTCAGGGCTGGGCCAACGTCCTGACTTTC

clone size: .
V gene: TRBV28
D gene: .
CDR3 length: 13
J gene: TRBJ1-4
CDR3 protein: CASSFYGNEKLFF
CDR3 DNA: TGTGCCAGCAGTTTTTACGGTAATGAAAAACTGTTTTTT

clone size: few
V gene: TRBV11-3
D gene: .
CDR3 length: 12
J gene: TRBJ1-1
CDR3 protein: CASARSNTEAFF
CDR3 DNA: TGTGCCAGCGCGCGGTCGAACACTGAAGCTTTCTTT

clone size: .
V gene: TRBV5-4
D gene: .
CDR3 length: 14
J gene: TRBJ1-2
CDR3 protein: CASSADRTTGGYTF
CDR3 DNA: TGTGCCAGCAGCGCGGACAGAACAACCGGTGGCTACACCTTC

clone size: once
V gene: TRBV2
D gene: TRBD2
CDR3 length: 17
J gene: TRBJ2-3
CDR3 protein: CASIGLAGYTSTDTQYF
CDR3 DNA: TGTGCCAGCATTGGACTAGCGGGGTATACTAGCACAGATACGCAGTATTTT

clone size: .
V gene: TRBV6-5
D gene: .
CDR3 length: 13
J gene: TRBJ1-2
CDR3 protein: CASSYHYRDGYTF
CDR3 DNA: TGTGCCAGCAGTTACCACTACAGGGATGGCTACACCTTC

clone size: .
V gene: TRBV28
D gene: .
CDR3 length: 13
J gene: TRBJ2-7
CDR3 protein: CASKTTGTYEQYF
CDR3 DNA: TGTGCCAGCAAAACTACAGGGACCTACGAGCAGTACTTC